This TCR beta chain was identified in a study of T-cell reconstitution after alpha-beta-depleted transplantation in children. General study findings and limits: Recipient T cells and thymic progenitors that survived gave rise to the high TCRbeta diversity observed at day 60 in some patients. It was newly produced T cells that mostly accounted for T-cell counts and diversity one year after transplant.

Unique molecular identifiers tagged the TCRbeta library. TCRdb ran MiXCR on the PCR reads and lists one entry per CDR3 protein. The top ten clones hold approximately 9.6% of a sample with about 290,000 distinct CDR3 sequences, around 7.1% of them seen once. This clonotype was detected ten times or more. Its antigen is undetermined. V gave up 3 bases and J gave up 4 bases; unmatched junction bases: 6. There are 15 residues in the CDR3. This material consisted of peripheral blood, taken 360 days after TCRalphabeta/CD19-depleted stem cell transplant. The TCR originated in a female patient aged 2-15 years who had a stem cell transplant for Fanconi anemia, so the T cells may come from the graft donor. The chain employs TRBV12-3 or TRBV12-4 and TRBJ2-3; 8 bases align to TRBD2. In nucleotides, the CDR3 is TGTGCCAGCAGTTTCGGGGGGGACGGCGCAGATACGCAGTATTTT. As protein: CASSFGGDGADTQYF.